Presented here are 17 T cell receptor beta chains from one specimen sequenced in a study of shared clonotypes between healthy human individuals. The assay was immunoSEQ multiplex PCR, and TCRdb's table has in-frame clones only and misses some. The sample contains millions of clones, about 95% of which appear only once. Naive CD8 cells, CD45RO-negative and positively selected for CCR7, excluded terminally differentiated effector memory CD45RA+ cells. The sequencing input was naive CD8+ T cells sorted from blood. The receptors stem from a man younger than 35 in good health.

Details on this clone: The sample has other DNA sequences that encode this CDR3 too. The CDR3 loop is CASSLDRGNSPLHF. In nucleotides, the CDR3 is TGTGCCAGCAGCCTGGACAGGGGGAATTCACCCCTCCACTTT. The chain employs TRBV27 and TRBJ1-6, with 10 positions matching TRBD1. Germline V gene sequence: CDR1 MNHEY, CDR2 SMNVEV (reference sequence). After removal of 6 bases from V and 7 bases from J, the junction contained 3 bases not matched to a gene. The length of the CDR3 is 14 residues.

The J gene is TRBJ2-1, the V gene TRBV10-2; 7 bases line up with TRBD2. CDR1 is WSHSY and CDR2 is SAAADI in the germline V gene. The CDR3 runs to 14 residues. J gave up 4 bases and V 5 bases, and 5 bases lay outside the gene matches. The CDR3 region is CASSSSGPYNEQFF. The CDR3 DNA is TGCGCCAGCAGTAGTAGCGGGCCTTACAATGAGCAGTTCTTC.

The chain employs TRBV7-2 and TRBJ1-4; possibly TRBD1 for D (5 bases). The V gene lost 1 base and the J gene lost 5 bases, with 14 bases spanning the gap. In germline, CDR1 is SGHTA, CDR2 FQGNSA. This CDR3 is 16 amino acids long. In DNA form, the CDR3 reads TGTGCCAGCAGCTTAGGGGGTCATAGGGGAAATGAAAAACTGTTTTTT. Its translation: CASSLGGHRGNEKLFF.

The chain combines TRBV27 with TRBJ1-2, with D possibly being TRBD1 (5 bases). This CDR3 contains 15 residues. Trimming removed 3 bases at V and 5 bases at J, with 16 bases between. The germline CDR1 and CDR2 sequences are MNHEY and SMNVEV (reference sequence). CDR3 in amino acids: CASSLDTFGAYGYTF. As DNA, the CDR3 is TGTGCCAGCAGTTTGGACACGTTCGGGGCATATGGCTACACCTTC.

The CDR3 nucleotides are TGTGCCAGTAGCACGACAGGGGGCCTGACAGATACGCAGTATTTT. Translation: CASSTTGGLTDTQYF. The chain carries TRBV19 and TRBJ2-3; the match to TRBD1 covers 10 bases. Germline CDR1 is LNHDA and CDR2 is SQIVND (reference sequence). The V and J ends lost 6 bases and 3 bases, in that order; junction bases with no gene match: 6. The CDR3 consists of 15 residues. The variable domain in full, with the rest retrieved from reference TRBV19 and TRBJ2-3, is DGGITQSPKYLFRKEGQNVTLSCEQNLNHDAMYWYRQDPGQGLRLIYYSQIVNDFQKGDIAEGYSVSREKKESFPLTVTSAQKNPTAFYLCASSTTGGLTDTQYFGPGTRLTVL.

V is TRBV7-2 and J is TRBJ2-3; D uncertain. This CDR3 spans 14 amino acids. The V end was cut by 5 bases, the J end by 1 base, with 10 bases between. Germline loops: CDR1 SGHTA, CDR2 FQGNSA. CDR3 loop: CASSPLVGTDTQYF. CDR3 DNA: TGTGCCAGCAGCCCCCTCGTTGGCACAGATACGCAGTATTTT.

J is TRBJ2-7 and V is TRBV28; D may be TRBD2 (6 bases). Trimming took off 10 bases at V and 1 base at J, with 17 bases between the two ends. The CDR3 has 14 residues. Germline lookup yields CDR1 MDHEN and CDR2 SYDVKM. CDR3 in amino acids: CATLGLAPSYEQYF. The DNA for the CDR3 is TGTGCCACCCTGGGGCTAGCGCCTTCCTACGAGCAGTACTTC.

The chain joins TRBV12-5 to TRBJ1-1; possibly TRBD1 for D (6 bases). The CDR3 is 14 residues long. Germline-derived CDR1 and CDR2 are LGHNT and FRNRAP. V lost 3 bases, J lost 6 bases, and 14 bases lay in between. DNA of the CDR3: TGTGCTAGTGGTTTAGCAGGGGCCGGAGCTGAAGCTTTCTTT. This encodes CASGLAGAGAEAFF.

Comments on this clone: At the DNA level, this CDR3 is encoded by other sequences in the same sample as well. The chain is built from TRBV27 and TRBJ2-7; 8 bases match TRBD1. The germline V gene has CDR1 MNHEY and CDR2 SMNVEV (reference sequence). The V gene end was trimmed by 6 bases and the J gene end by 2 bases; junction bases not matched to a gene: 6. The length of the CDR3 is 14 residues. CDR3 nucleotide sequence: TGTGCCAGCAGCTCGACAGGGGCAACCTACGAGCAGTACTTC. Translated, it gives CASSSTGATYEQYF.

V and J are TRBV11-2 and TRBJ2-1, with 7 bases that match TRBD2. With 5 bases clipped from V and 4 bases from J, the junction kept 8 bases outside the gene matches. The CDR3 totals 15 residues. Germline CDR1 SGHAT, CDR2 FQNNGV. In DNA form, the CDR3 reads TGTGCCAGCAGCCCGTATGCGGGGGAGTACAATGAGCAGTTCTTC. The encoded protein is CASSPYAGEYNEQFF. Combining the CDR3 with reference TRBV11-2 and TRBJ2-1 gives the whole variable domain EAGVAQSPRYKIIEKRQSVAFWCNPISGHATLYWYQQILGQGPKLLIQFQNNGVVDDSQLPKDRFSAERLKGVDSTLKIQPAKLEDSAVYLCASSPYAGEYNEQFFGPGTRLTVL.

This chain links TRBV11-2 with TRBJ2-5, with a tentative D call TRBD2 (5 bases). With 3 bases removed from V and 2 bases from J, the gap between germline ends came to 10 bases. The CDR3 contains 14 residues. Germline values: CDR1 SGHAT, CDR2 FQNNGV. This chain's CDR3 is CASSFASSQETQYF. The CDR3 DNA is TGTGCCAGCAGCTTTGCTAGCTCGCAAGAGACCCAGTACTTC.

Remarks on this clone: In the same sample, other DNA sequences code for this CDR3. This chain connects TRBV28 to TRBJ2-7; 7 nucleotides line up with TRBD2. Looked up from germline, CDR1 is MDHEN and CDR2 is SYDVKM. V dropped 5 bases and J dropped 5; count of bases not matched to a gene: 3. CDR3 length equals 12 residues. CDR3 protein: CASSPRGDEQYF. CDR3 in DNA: TGTGCCAGCAGTCCCCGGGGGGACGAGCAGTACTTC.

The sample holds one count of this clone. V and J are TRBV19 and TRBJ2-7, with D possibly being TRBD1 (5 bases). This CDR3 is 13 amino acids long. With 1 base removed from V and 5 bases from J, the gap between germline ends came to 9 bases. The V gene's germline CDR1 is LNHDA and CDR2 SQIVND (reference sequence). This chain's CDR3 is CASSIVPGHEQYF. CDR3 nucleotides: TGTGCCAGTAGTATAGTCCCAGGGCACGAGCAGTACTTC.

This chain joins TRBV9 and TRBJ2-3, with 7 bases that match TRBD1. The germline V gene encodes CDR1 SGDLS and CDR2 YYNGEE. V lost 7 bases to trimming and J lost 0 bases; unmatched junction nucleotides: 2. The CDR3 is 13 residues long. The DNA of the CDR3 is TGTGCCAGCGGGACAGTAAGCACAGATACGCAGTATTTT. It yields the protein CASGTVSTDTQYF.

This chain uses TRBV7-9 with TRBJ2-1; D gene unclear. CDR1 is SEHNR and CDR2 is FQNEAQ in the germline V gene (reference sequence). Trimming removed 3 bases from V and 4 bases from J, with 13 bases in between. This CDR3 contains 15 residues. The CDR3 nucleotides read TGTGCCAGCAGCTTTGGTTCAGGCGAGTACAATGAGCAGTTCTTC. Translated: CASSFGSGEYNEQFF.

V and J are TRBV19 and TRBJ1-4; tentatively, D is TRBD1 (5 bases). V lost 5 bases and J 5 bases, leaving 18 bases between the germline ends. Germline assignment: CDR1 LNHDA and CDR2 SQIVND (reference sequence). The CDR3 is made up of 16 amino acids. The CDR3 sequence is CASSVKPGLWNEKLFF. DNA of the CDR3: TGTGCCAGTAGTGTGAAACCGGGACTTTGGAATGAAAAACTGTTTTTT.

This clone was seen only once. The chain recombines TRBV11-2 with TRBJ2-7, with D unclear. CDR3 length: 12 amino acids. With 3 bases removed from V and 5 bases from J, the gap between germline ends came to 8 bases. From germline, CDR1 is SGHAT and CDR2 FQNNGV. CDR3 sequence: CASSFAIHEQYF. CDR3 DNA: TGTGCCAGCAGCTTCGCCATACACGAGCAGTACTTC.